This T cell receptor (beta chain) is drawn from a study of breast tumors, draining lymph nodes, adjacent tissues (dated by TCRdb to 2016 to 2017). Background on the whole study: TCR beta repertoires were compared across tumor, adjacent nontumor tissue and axillary lymph nodes obtained from breast cancer patients. In human breast cancer, the study set out to evaluate how tumor, surrounding tissue and draining lymph node repertoires relate to one another and whether T cells may move between these sites. Study-wide conclusions, independent of this receptor: The study presented the conclusion that tumor T cells originate in lymph nodes as consistent with a hypothesis, not as something directly demonstrated. Tumor and nontumor tissue repertoires were significantly more similar in luminal-like than in basal-like breast cancer. A scenario in which most tumor T cells derive from the lymph node and then expand within tumor tissue was judged to be consistent with the data. Tumors showed preferential V and J gene usage, and their T-cell repertoire diversity fell below that of lymph nodes yet above that of nontumor tissue.

Lymph node samples came from the axillary draining lymph nodes of breast cancer patients. Reading the germline V gene (reference sequence) gives CDR1 LNHDA and CDR2 SQIVND. V is reduced by 8 bases and J by 3 bases, leaving a spacing of 16 bases between them. The CDR3 sequence holds 14 residues, the cysteine and phenylalanine included. Only the CDR3 DNA is retained, 42 bases long and in frame from the first base. Data came from an Illumina HiSeq 2000. TCR beta chain libraries were generated through multiplex PCR amplification. The amplified TCR beta chain products were analyzed by high-throughput sequencing. The raw public data were reprocessed by TCRdb itself: fastp quality trimming at Q25, MiXCR clonotype calling, in-frame beta chains only. CDR3 protein sequences are deduplicated, and each keeps its most common genes and DNA. Here the sample has 160,000 or so distinct CDR3 sequences; roughly a third occur a single time. In total, the top ten clones hold roughly 3.8% of the sample.

Of note for this clonotype: Its antigen is unknown. No quality values exist for individual bases; no much larger clone is one base distant.

The receptor chain draws on TRBV19 and TRBJ1-2, with TRBD1 perhaps the D gene, on 5 matching bases. This receptor was taken from a female donor with breast cancer. Some clones in this sample may be carry-over from other donors' samples. Sequences were obtained from axillary lymph node tissue. The CDR3 is CASDPRDGDYGYTF. In nucleotide form, the sequence is TGTGCCAGTGATCCAAGGGACGGGGACTATGGCTACACCTTC.